This is a list of T cell receptor beta chains from one sample in a study of shared clonotypes between healthy human individuals. The assay was immunoSEQ multiplex PCR, and TCRdb's table has in-frame clones only and misses some. Found here are under 2,500,000 clones, approximately 94% of them singletons; the top ten hold approximately 0.13%. Sequencing input: naive CD4+ T cells sorted from blood. These TCRs come from a man aged 18 to 35 in good health. CDR3s include the opening cysteine and the closing phenylalanine or tryptophan. The D gene is left open where the match is weak. Clone sizes are given selectively: once, few, many, or a class where the clone is expanded.

TGTGCCAGCTCACCCCGACAGAAAAGCGAAAAACTGTTTTTT,CASSPRQKSEKLFF,.,TRBV18,TRBJ1-4,.
TGCGCCAGCAGCTTGGAAGGGGCTCCAAACAATGAGCAGTTCTTC,CASSLEGAPNNEQFF,.,TRBV5-1,TRBJ2-1,.
TGTGCCAGTAGTAAAGGGGTAACAGGGAAGTCCTACAATGAGCAGTTCTTC,CASSKGVTGKSYNEQFF,.,TRBV19,TRBJ2-1,.
TGTGCCAGCAGCCCCGAGGCGCCGGGTGAGCAGTTCTTC,CASSPEAPGEQFF,.,TRBV7-9,TRBJ2-1,.
TGCGCCAGCAGTGACAGGGTGAACACTGAAGCTTTCTTT,CASSDRVNTEAFF,.,TRBV10-1,TRBJ1-1,.
TGCGCCAGCAGCTTGGAAAGTTTCGAGCAGTACTTC,CASSLESFEQYF,.,TRBV5-1,TRBJ2-7,.
TGTGCCAGCTCAAGGCCAGGGGCCCACTACGAGCAGTACTTC,CASSRPGAHYEQYF,.,TRBV18,TRBJ2-7,.
TGTGCCAGCAGAAGTATCGGAGGAACTAATGAAAAACTGTTTTTT,CASRSIGGTNEKLFF,.,TRBV27,TRBJ1-4,.
TGTGCCAGCAGAACGACAGGGGCCCTTGGGTATCAGCCCCAGCATTTT,CASRTTGALGYQPQHF,.,TRBV2,TRBJ1-5,TRBD1
TGTGCCAGCAGCCTCCAGTGGGACTACAATGAGCAGTTCTTC,CASSLQWDYNEQFF,.,TRBV7-9,TRBJ2-1,.
TGTGCCAGCAGACCCGGGACAGGGGGAGGCTACACCTTC,CASRPGTGGGYTF,.,TRBV6-6,TRBJ1-2,TRBD1
TGTGCCACTCTTCGCGGGAATGAGCAGTTCTTC,CATLRGNEQFF,once,TRBV6-5,TRBJ2-1,.
TGCAGCGTTCTCCAGGGGAGTCACGCCGGGGAGCTGTTTTTT,CSVLQGSHAGELFF,.,TRBV29-1,TRBJ2-2,.
TGTGCCAGCAGCGCCGGGACTAGCGGACAAGAGACCCAGTACTTC,CASSAGTSGQETQYF,.,TRBV6-1,TRBJ2-5,TRBD2
TGTGCCAGCAGTGAATCGACAGGGGGATCTTCACCCCTCCACTTT,CASSESTGGSSPLHF,.,TRBV25-1,TRBJ1-6,TRBD1
TGCGCCAGCAGCTCCAGGGGGCTGATCACAGATACGCAGTATTTT,CASSSRGLITDTQYF,.,TRBV5-1,TRBJ2-3,TRBD1
TGTGCCAGCTCACTGGGACAGGGGAGTACTGAAGCTTTCTTT,CASSLGQGSTEAFF,.,TRBV18,TRBJ1-1,TRBD1
TGTGCCAGCAGTAGTCCCGGGACAGGGATTCAGCCCCAGCATTTT,CASSSPGTGIQPQHF,.,TRBV28,TRBJ1-5,TRBD1
TGTGCCAGCAGCTTAGACGAGGTGGGAGCCCTCTACGAGCAGTACTTC,CASSLDEVGALYEQYF,.,TRBV7-9,TRBJ2-7,.
TGCGCCAGCAGCTCAGGACAGCCAACTAATGAAAAACTGTTTTTT,CASSSGQPTNEKLFF,.,TRBV5-1,TRBJ1-4,.
TGCAGCGTTGTCTCAACCGGGACTCTCCAGTACTTC,CSVVSTGTLQYF,.,TRBV29-1,TRBJ2-4,.
TGTGCCAGCAGTGCAATGGGACAGAGGAATGAAAAACTGTTTTTT,CASSAMGQRNEKLFF,.,TRBV2,TRBJ1-4,TRBD1
TGTGCCAGTAGTCCTCTAGCGGACCAAGAGACCCAGTACTTC,CASSPLADQETQYF,once,TRBV19,TRBJ2-5,TRBD2
TGTGCCAGCTCACACTGGGGGGACAATCAGCCCCAGCATTTT,CASSHWGDNQPQHF,.,TRBV18,TRBJ1-5,.
TGCAGCGTTACATCTTCCTACAATGAGCAGTTCTTC,CSVTSSYNEQFF,.,TRBV29-1,TRBJ2-1,.
TGCGCCAGCAGCTTGGTGCGAAACAGCCAAGAGACCCAGTACTTC,CASSLVRNSQETQYF,.,TRBV5-1,TRBJ2-5,.
TGTGCCAGTAGTACCCTACAACAGGGGACACCCTATGGCTACACCTTC,CASSTLQQGTPYGYTF,.,TRBV19,TRBJ1-2,TRBD1
TGTGCCAGCAGACCCCAGGTCACAGATACGCAGTATTTT,CASRPQVTDTQYF,.,TRBV6-1,TRBJ2-3,.
TGTGCCAGCAGCTTAGTTCGGGAGGGCCGGGGGTACTTC,CASSLVREGRGYF,.,TRBV7-2,TRBJ2-7,TRBD2
TGTGCCAGCAGTTACAGGGGAGCGGACACTGAAGCTTTCTTT,CASSYRGADTEAFF,once,TRBV6-5,TRBJ1-1,.
TGTGCCAGCAGTTTAGGGACAGGGGGTGATGCTTTCTTT,CASSLGTGGDAFF,.,TRBV27,TRBJ1-1,TRBD1
TGTGCCAGCAGTCTCCGACTGGTCGATTCCTACAATGAGCAGTTCTTC,CASSLRLVDSYNEQFF,.,TRBV2,TRBJ2-1,.
TGTGCCAGCTCACCGACTTCCTACGAGCAGTACTTC,CASSPTSYEQYF,.,TRBV18,TRBJ2-7,.
TGTGCCAGCAGTACTCGACAGGGTGCCACTGAAGCTTTCTTT,CASSTRQGATEAFF,.,TRBV28,TRBJ1-1,TRBD1
TGTGCCAGCAGCTTGGGAGGGACCCAAAGCTCCTACAATGAGCAGTTCTTC,CASSLGGTQSSYNEQFF,.,TRBV5-6,TRBJ2-1,.
TGTGCCTGGAGTGTACCCGGAAGCTCCTACGAGCAGTACTTC,CAWSVPGSSYEQYF,.,TRBV30,TRBJ2-7,.
TGTGCCAGCAGCTTGGAAACCCTATCAGGGGCTGGCTACACCTTC,CASSLETLSGAGYTF,.,TRBV5-5,TRBJ1-2,.
TGTGCCATCAGTGAGACCCGTGGCTACACCTTC,CAISETRGYTF,once,TRBV10-3,TRBJ1-2,.
TGTGCCAGTTCAGATAGCCCCTATGGCTACACCTTC,CASSDSPYGYTF,.,TRBV19,TRBJ1-2,.
TGCGCCAGCAGTGAAATAAGGACTAACTCCTACGAGCAGTACTTC,CASSEIRTNSYEQYF,.,TRBV10-2,TRBJ2-7,.
TGCGCCAGCAGCCAAGATTCCCTAGCGGCTACCTACGAGCAGTACTTC,CASSQDSLAATYEQYF,once,TRBV4-3,TRBJ2-7,TRBD2
TGTGCCAGCAGCAAACTACTAGCGGGAGGGAGCTCCTACAATGAGCAGTTCTTC,CASSKLLAGGSSYNEQFF,.,TRBV21-1,TRBJ2-1,.
TGTGCCAGCAGCCCCCCGGGACTAGCCGATGTCAATGAGCAGTTCTTC,CASSPPGLADVNEQFF,.,TRBV7-2,TRBJ2-1,TRBD2
TGTGCCAGCAGTGATTCCGGACAGGGAGGAAACACCATATATTTT,CASSDSGQGGNTIYF,.,TRBV6-1,TRBJ1-3,TRBD1
TGTGCCAGCTCGCGGGACAGGGGAGGAAACACCATATATTTT,CASSRDRGGNTIYF,.,TRBV18,TRBJ1-3,TRBD1
TGTGCCAGCAGCGTGACGGACATGTACGAGCAGTACTTC,CASSVTDMYEQYF,.,TRBV9,TRBJ2-7,.
TGCAGTGCTAGTATCCTAGCGGTGCAGTACTTC,CSASILAVQYF,.,TRBV20-1,TRBJ2-7,TRBD2
TGCGCCAGCAGCTTGGAGGGGGTCCCTAACACTGAAGCTTTCTTT,CASSLEGVPNTEAFF,.,TRBV5-1,TRBJ1-1,.
TGCGCCAGCAGCCAAGCCCTCCTTCGAAACACCATATATTTT,CASSQALLRNTIYF,.,TRBV4-1,TRBJ1-3,.
TGTGCCAGCAGTCCCAGGGCCACCGGCGAGCAGTACTTC,CASSPRATGEQYF,.,TRBV25-1,TRBJ2-7,.
TGTGCCATCGGAAGTCAGGGGCGGAATTCACCCCTCCACTTT,CAIGSQGRNSPLHF,.,TRBV10-3,TRBJ1-6,.
TGCGCCAGCAGGGCCGGGCCTCTGGGAACTGAAGCTTTCTTT,CASRAGPLGTEAFF,.,TRBV10-1,TRBJ1-1,.
TGTGCCATCAGTAGTCCGGGACCCCGATGGGAGACCCAGTACTTC,CAISSPGPRWETQYF,.,TRBV10-3,TRBJ2-5,.
TGTGCCAGCAGCTTGGTGGGTTACGAGCAGTACTTC,CASSLVGYEQYF,once,TRBV5-5,TRBJ2-7,.
TGTGCCTCCGCTAAAGGGGGAACGGGGCGATCGGATGGCTACACCTTC,CASAKGGTGRSDGYTF,.,TRBV27,TRBJ1-2,.
TGTGCCAGCGAAAGCTCGGGGTGGTACGAGCAGTACTTC,CASESSGWYEQYF,.,TRBV6-5,TRBJ2-7,.
TGTGCCAGCAGCCGGAACAGGCAAGAGACCCAGTACTTC,CASSRNRQETQYF,.,TRBV7-2,TRBJ2-5,.
TGTGCCAGCAGCCGACAGTCCCGCTACGAGCAGTACTTC,CASSRQSRYEQYF,.,TRBV13,TRBJ2-7,.
TGTGCCAGCAGCCAAGATAATTTTGGAAAACTGTTTTTT,CASSQDNFGKLFF,.,TRBV14,TRBJ1-4,.